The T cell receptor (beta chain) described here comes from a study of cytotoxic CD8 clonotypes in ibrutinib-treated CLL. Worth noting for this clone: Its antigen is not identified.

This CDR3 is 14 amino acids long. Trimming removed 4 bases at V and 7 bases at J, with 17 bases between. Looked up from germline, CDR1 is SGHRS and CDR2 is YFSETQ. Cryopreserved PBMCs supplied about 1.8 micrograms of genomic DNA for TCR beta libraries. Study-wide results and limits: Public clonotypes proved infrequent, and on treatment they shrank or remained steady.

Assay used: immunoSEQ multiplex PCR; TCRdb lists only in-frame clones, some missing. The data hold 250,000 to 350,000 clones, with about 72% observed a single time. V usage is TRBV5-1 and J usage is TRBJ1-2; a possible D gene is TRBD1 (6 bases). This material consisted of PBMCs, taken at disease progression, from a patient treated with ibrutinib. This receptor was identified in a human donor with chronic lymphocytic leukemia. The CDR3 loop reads CASSPVGGDRGYTF. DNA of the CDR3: TGCGCCAGCAGCCCAGTGGGGGGCGACCGTGGCTACACCTTC.